One and the same sample provided the 28 T cell receptor beta chains below, sequenced in a study of technical replicates of blood from a handful of donors. Generated by immunoSEQ multiplex PCR, the TCRdb table keeps only in-frame clones and is missing some. The profile shows approximately 52,000 clones, 70% to 90% of them singletons. Sample: PBMCs. Source of these receptors: a human donor in good health. Some clones in this sample may be carry-over from other donors' samples.

The rearrangement uses TRBV30 and TRBJ2-1; 8 nucleotides align to TRBD1. The length of the CDR3 is 14 residues. The germline CDR1 and CDR2 sequences are GTSNPN and SVGIG (reference sequence). The junction had 15 bases not matched to a gene; V was cut back by 8 bases and J by 9 bases. CDR3 protein: CAHQGARSRSEQFF. The CDR3 DNA reads TGTGCCCACCAGGGGGCTCGATCCAGGAGTGAGCAGTTCTTC.

The V and J genes are TRBV6-6 and TRBJ1-1, with D perhaps matching TRBD1 (5 bases). Trimming shortened V by 2 bases and J by 1 base, and 14 bases separated the two germline ends. The CDR3 consists of 16 residues. From germline, CDR1 is MNHNY and CDR2 SVGAGI (reference sequence). CDR3 nucleotides: TGTGCCAGCAGTTACGAGCCAGGGCGACCGAACACTGAAGCTTTCTTT. Translating gives CASSYEPGRPNTEAFF.

This chain links TRBV27 with TRBJ2-7; TRBD1 matches at 7 bases. V was clipped by 6 bases and J by 4 bases; unmatched bases: 12. CDR1 is MNHEY and CDR2 is SMNVEV in the germline V gene (reference sequence). There are 15 residues in the CDR3. The CDR3 region has the DNA TGTGCCAGCAGCCCTGACAGGGAGAGCCAATACGAGCAGTACTTC. It translates to CASSPDRESQYEQYF.

This chain uses TRBV23-1 with TRBJ2-7; TRBD1 matches 9 bases. TRBV23-1 falls under the ORF class, with uncertain function. V was pared by 7 bases and J by 0 bases, with 7 bases of the junction left unmatched. This CDR3 contains 15 residues. CDR3 nucleotides: TGCGCCAGCAATCTCTGGACAGGGGCCTCCTACGAGCAGTACTTC. Translating gives CASNLWTGASYEQYF.

The chain has TRBV7-3 and TRBJ1-6, with D possibly TRBD1 on 6 matching bases. Germline CDR1 and CDR2: SGHTA and FQGTGA. V was trimmed by 5 bases and J by 7 bases, leaving 12 bases between them. The CDR3 consists of 14 residues. The CDR3 spells CASSPRGGNSPLHF. DNA of the CDR3: TGTGCCAGCAGCCCGAGGGGGGGCAATTCACCCCTCCACTTT.

The rearrangement links TRBV14 to TRBJ2-2; 9 bases map to TRBD1. Germline V CDR1 and CDR2: SGHDN, FVKESK. CDR3 length equals 17 residues. The trim removed 0 bases at V and 7 bases at J, leaving 9 bases unmatched. CDR3 loop: CASSQDTGTGRGGELFF. CDR3 DNA: TGTGCCAGCAGCCAAGATACCGGGACAGGGAGAGGCGGGGAGCTGTTTTTT.

The chain is built from TRBV9 and TRBJ2-5, with 8 bases lining up with TRBD2. V dropped 4 bases and J dropped 4; count of bases not matched to a gene: 6. The CDR3 length is 14 residues. CDR1 is SGDLS and CDR2 is YYNGEE in the germline V gene. The DNA of the CDR3 is TGTGCCAGCAGCACCGCCGGGACTAGAGAGACCCAGTACTTC. Amino acid sequence: CASSTAGTRETQYF.

V gene TRBV6-1 combines with J gene TRBJ2-7; 10 nucleotides agree with TRBD1. Germline CDR1 is MNHNS and CDR2 is SASEGT. The CDR3 spans 15 residues. The J segment lost 6 bases and the V segment lost 6 bases, leaving 11 bases of the junction unmatched. The CDR3 region has the DNA TGTGCCAGCAGATTTCCCGGGACAGGGGCTGTCGAGCAGTACTTC. Translated: CASRFPGTGAVEQYF.

The chain is built from TRBV19 and TRBJ2-7; weak D call: TRBD2 (6 bases). Trimming removed 5 bases from V and 0 bases from J, with 14 bases in between. The CDR3 is made up of 15 amino acids. Germline lookup yields CDR1 LNHDA and CDR2 SQIVND (reference sequence). The CDR3 protein is CASSALSGSSYEQYF. CDR3 DNA: TGTGCCAGTAGTGCCCTATCCGGGAGCTCCTACGAGCAGTACTTC. The full variable domain, in which reference TRBV19 and TRBJ2-7 provide the parts outside the CDR3, is DGGITQSPKYLFRKEGQNVTLSCEQNLNHDAMYWYRQDPGQGLRLIYYSQIVNDFQKGDIAEGYSVSREKKESFPLTVTSAQKNPTAFYLCASSALSGSSYEQYFGPGTRLTVT.

V usage is TRBV9 and J usage is TRBJ1-2; D remains ambiguous. CDR3 length: 12 amino acids. Germline assignment: CDR1 SGDLS and CDR2 YYNGEE. The germline V and J ends were trimmed by 0 bases and 4 bases, with 4 bases remaining between them. In DNA form, the CDR3 reads TGTGCCAGCAGCGTAGGAGGCTATGGCTACACCTTC. Translating gives CASSVGGYGYTF.

The chain uses TRBV6-6 and TRBJ1-6; 8 bases fit TRBD1. V was clipped by 8 bases and J by 0 bases; unmatched bases: 6. From germline, CDR1 is MNHNY and CDR2 SVGAGI (reference sequence). The CDR3 extends over 16 amino acids. The CDR3 here is CASLRDRSSYNSPLHF. CDR3 sequence (DNA): TGTGCCAGCCTTAGGGACAGGAGCTCCTATAATTCACCCCTCCACTTT.

V usage is TRBV11-2 and J usage is TRBJ2-7, with 12 bases that match TRBD2. This CDR3 region has 14 residues. Germline CDR1 SGHAT, CDR2 FQNNGV. The trim removed 4 bases at V and 6 bases at J, leaving 4 bases unmatched. This CDR3 reads CASSSQGLAGEQYF. CDR3 bases: TGTGCCAGCAGCTCCCAGGGACTAGCGGGCGAGCAGTACTTC.

The CDR3 DNA follows: TGCGCCAGCAGCCAAGTTAAAACAGGGGGCTCCTACAATGAGCAGTTCTTC. It yields the protein CASSQVKTGGSYNEQFF. The chain combines TRBV5-1 with TRBJ2-1, with 8 nucleotides matching TRBD1. Looked up from germline, CDR1 is SGHRS and CDR2 is YFSETQ. This CDR3 spans 17 amino acids. The J segment lost 0 bases and the V segment lost 4 bases, leaving 9 bases of the junction unmatched.

The chain is built from TRBV5-4 and TRBJ2-7, with a tentative D call TRBD2 (5 bases). The CDR3 sequence is 15 residues long. Germline assignment: CDR1 SGHNT and CDR2 YYREEE (reference sequence). Trimming took 1 base from V and 5 from J, leaving 16 bases between them. The CDR3 DNA reads as TGTGCCAGCAGCTTGCAGTCTTCCCGAGGGAACGAGCAGTACTTC. Its translation: CASSLQSSRGNEQYF.

The V gene is TRBV6-1, the J gene TRBJ2-7, with 7 bases aligning to TRBD1. The CDR3 spans 11 residues. Per germline, CDR1 MNHNS and CDR2 SASEGT. The junction had 2 bases not matched to a gene; V was cut back by 8 bases and J by 4 bases. The CDR3 DNA reads TGTGCCAGCGGACAGGTGTACGAGCAGTACTTC. This gives the protein CASGQVYEQYF.

The rearrangement links TRBV29-1 to TRBJ2-1, with 7 bases lining up with TRBD2. Germline V gene sequence: CDR1 SQVTM, CDR2 ANQGSEA. With V trimmed by 0 bases and J by 2 bases, 7 bases remained unmatched. The CDR3 spans 16 residues. CDR3 sequence reads: CSVEELRGDPYNEQFF. The CDR3 DNA is TGCAGCGTTGAAGAATTACGGGGGGACCCCTACAATGAGCAGTTCTTC.

CDR3 nucleotide sequence: TGTGCCAGCAGCTTAACTGGGACGCCGGGGGGTACTGAAGCTTTCTTT. Amino acid sequence: CASSLTGTPGGTEAFF. V gene TRBV7-3 combines with J gene TRBJ1-1, with D perhaps TRBD1 (5 bases). Looked up from germline, CDR1 is SGHTA and CDR2 is FQGTGA. The length of the CDR3 is 16 residues. V was shortened by 0 bases and J by 5 bases, with 16 bases between the two germline ends.

This chain joins TRBV5-1 and TRBJ2-2, with 7 bases identical to TRBD2. V was pared by 9 bases and J by 2 bases, with 10 bases of the junction left unmatched. Germline CDR1 is SGHRS and CDR2 is YFSETQ. This CDR3 has 15 residues. The CDR3 coding sequence is TGCGCCACAGCCTTCTCGGGGGGTAACACCGGGGAGCTGTTTTTT. Its protein is CATAFSGGNTGELFF.

The chain combines TRBV10-3 with TRBJ1-5; TRBD1 matches 8 bases. Germline V gene lookup returns CDR1 ENHRY and CDR2 SYGVKD. The V and J ends lost 6 bases and 4 bases, in that order; junction bases with no gene match: 8. This CDR3 has 15 residues. The CDR3 DNA is TGTGCCATCAGAGACGGACAGGGTACAAATCAGCCCCAGCATTTT. It yields the protein CAIRDGQGTNQPQHF.

This chain links TRBV7-7 with TRBJ1-1; D call uncertain. Trimming pared 2 bases from V and 1 base from J, leaving 5 bases between. This CDR3 spans 13 amino acids. CDR1 is SSHAT, CDR2 FNYEAQ, per germline (reference sequence). Written as DNA, the CDR3 is TGTGCCAGCAGCTTATCAGGGAACACTGAAGCTTTCTTT. As protein: CASSLSGNTEAFF.

The genes are TRBV7-8 and TRBJ2-5; TRBD2 matches 11 bases. CDR1 is SGHVS and CDR2 is FQNEAQ in the germline V gene. The CDR3 contains 17 residues. Trimming cost V 3 bases and J 4 bases; bases outside gene matches: 10. This CDR3 reads CASSFPTSGEKRETQYF. The CDR3 DNA sequence: TGTGCCAGCAGCTTTCCGACTAGCGGGGAAAAGCGAGAGACCCAGTACTTC.

This clone is a singleton in its sample. The J gene is TRBJ2-7, the V gene TRBV7-3, with 10 bases that match TRBD1. Looked up from germline, CDR1 is SGHTA and CDR2 is FQGTGA. Trimming cost V 1 base and J 4 bases; bases outside gene matches: 4. The CDR3 is made up of 15 amino acids. CDR3 amino acids: CASSLRTGGEYEQYF. The CDR3 nucleotides are TGTGCCAGCAGCTTAAGGACAGGGGGAGAGTACGAGCAGTACTTC. Filled out from reference TRBV7-3 and TRBJ2-7, the complete variable domain reads GAGVSQTPSNKVTEKGKYVELRCDPISGHTALYWYRQSLGQGPEFLIYFQGTGAADDSGLPNDRFFAVRPEGSVSTLKIQRTERGDSAVYLCASSLRTGGEYEQYFGPGTRLTVT.

This chain uses TRBV5-5 with TRBJ1-4; unclear D gene. Looked up from germline, CDR1 is SGHKS and CDR2 is YYEKEE (reference sequence). This CDR3 spans 15 amino acids. Trimming removed 0 bases from V and 11 bases from J, with 17 bases in between. CDR3 residues: CASSLGGPSRDKLFF. The CDR3 bases are TGTGCCAGCAGCTTGGGAGGGCCCTCCAGAGACAAACTGTTTTTT.

The V call is TRBV5-6, the J call TRBJ2-7, with a weak D call TRBD2 (6 bases). V gave up 0 bases and J gave up 3 bases, with 13 bases separating them. CDR3 length: 15 amino acids. Germline V gene data show CDR1 as SGHDT and CDR2 as YYEEEE. The CDR3 is CASSLGLDQSYEQYF. As DNA, the CDR3 is TGTGCCAGCAGCTTGGGACTAGATCAGAGCTACGAGCAGTACTTC. The full variable domain, rest sourced from reference TRBV5-6 and TRBJ2-7, is DAGVTQSPTHLIKTRGQQVTLRCSPKSGHDTVSWYQQALGQGPQFIFQYYEEEERQRGNFPDRFSGHQFPNYSSELNVNALLLGDSALYLCASSLGLDQSYEQYFGPGTRLTVT.

The V call is TRBV2, the J call TRBJ1-4; D remains unclear. This CDR3 region has 13 residues. Germline V gene sequence: CDR1 SNHLY, CDR2 FYNNEI. V was cut by 8 bases and J by 8 bases, with 15 bases left in between. This CDR3 reads CASRGPSGEKLFF. The CDR3 nucleotides read TGTGCCAGCCGCGGCCCCTCCGGGGAAAAACTGTTTTTT.

The rearrangement joins TRBV30 to TRBJ1-1; possible D gene TRBD1, 5 bases. Germline V gene data show CDR1 as GTSNPN and CDR2 as SVGIG (reference sequence). V lost 0 bases and J lost 3, with 11 bases in between. The length of the CDR3 is 14 residues. This chain's CDR3 is CAWSVQGAYTEAFF. As DNA, the CDR3 is TGTGCCTGGAGTGTTCAAGGGGCATACACTGAAGCTTTCTTT.

The V gene is TRBV5-1, the J gene TRBJ1-3, with D unclear. Germline CDR1 SGHRS, CDR2 YFSETQ. This CDR3 comprises 16 residues. Trimming took 0 bases from V and 0 from J, leaving 10 bases between them. This CDR3 is CASSLEAGNSGNTIYF. CDR3 sequence (DNA): TGCGCCAGCAGCTTGGAGGCAGGAAACTCTGGAAACACCATATATTTT.

J is TRBJ2-6 and V is TRBV7-2, with D unresolved. The V gene's germline CDR1 is SGHTA and CDR2 FQGNSA. V lost 4 bases and J lost 8, with 3 bases in between. CDR3 length: 11 residues. The CDR3 here is CASSSTNVLTF. CDR3 DNA sequence: TGTGCCAGCAGCTCAACCAACGTCCTGACTTTC.